This is a list of T cell receptor beta chains from one sample in a study of shared clonotypes between healthy human individuals. TCRdb's copy holds only in-frame clones and misses some; the assay was immunoSEQ multiplex PCR. The data show about 580,000 clones, roughly 98% seen once. Sequences were obtained from naive CD8+ T cells sorted from blood. These receptors all stem from a man under 40 in good health. Each CDR3 is given with its conserved first and last residue. A D gene is named only where the DNA matches it firmly. Only part of the rows carry a size: once, few, many, or a class if the clone is expanded.

cdr3_nt cdr3_aa d_call v_call clone_size j_call
TGTGCCAGCAGCTCGACCGGGACAGGACACGAGCAGTACTTC CASSSTGTGHEQYF TRBD1 TRBV11-2 NA TRBJ2-7
TGTGCCAGCAGCCGACGTCTAGTCACAGATACGCAGTATTTT CASSRRLVTDTQYF NA TRBV7-2 NA TRBJ2-3
TGCGCCAGCAGCCAAGCTCCGGGACTCCAAACAGATACGCAGTATTTT CASSQAPGLQTDTQYF NA TRBV4-3 NA TRBJ2-3
TGCGCCAGCAGCCAGGGACTAGCGGACAACACAGATACGCAGTATTTT CASSQGLADNTDTQYF TRBD2 TRBV4-1 NA TRBJ2-3
TGCGCCAGCAGACGGGGCACAGATACGCAGTATTTT CASRRGTDTQYF NA TRBV4-1 NA TRBJ2-3
TGTGCCAGCAGCTTAGGAGCGGCGGTAGCCTACGAGCAGTACTTC CASSLGAAVAYEQYF NA TRBV7-8 NA TRBJ2-7
TGTGCCAGCAGCTCCGCCGGGCAGGGCAGTCCCTACGAGCAGTACTTC CASSSAGQGSPYEQYF NA TRBV7-9 NA TRBJ2-7
TGTGCCATCAGTGAGTTCGGGGGTTCCGAGCAGTACTTC CAISEFGGSEQYF NA TRBV10-3 NA TRBJ2-7
TGTGCCAGCAGCTTGACAGGACTAACGAACACCGGGGAGCTGTTTTTT CASSLTGLTNTGELFF NA TRBV28 once TRBJ2-2
TGTGCCAGCAGCGCCAGGGTTCTCTCTGGGGCCAACGTCCTGACTTTC CASSARVLSGANVLTF NA TRBV9 NA TRBJ2-6
TGCAGCGTCAGGACCGGGACAGAAGCCTACGAGCAGTACTTC CSVRTGTEAYEQYF TRBD1 TRBV29-1 NA TRBJ2-7
TGTGCCAGCCGATGGACTAGCGGGAGTATTTGGAATGAGCAGTTCTTC CASRWTSGSIWNEQFF TRBD2 TRBV7-9 NA TRBJ2-1
TGTGCCAGCAGCTACTCCGGGTCAGATACGCAGTATTTT CASSYSGSDTQYF NA TRBV11-2 once TRBJ2-3
TGTGCCAGCAGCCAAGCACAGGGGGGATTTAACACTGAAGCTTTCTTT CASSQAQGGFNTEAFF TRBD1 TRBV14 NA TRBJ1-1
TGCGCCAGCAGCCAACTAGCGGGGGTTCCCTACAATGAGCAGTTCTTC CASSQLAGVPYNEQFF TRBD2 TRBV4-1 NA TRBJ2-1
TGTGCCAGCAGTGAAGCGCCGACGGTCTACAATGAGCAGTTCTTC CASSEAPTVYNEQFF NA TRBV2 NA TRBJ2-1